This is a list of T cell receptor beta chains from one sample in a study of human T cells and chemical hapten exposure. TCRdb redid the calling of the RACE reads with MiXCR, one entry per CDR3 protein. The table lists tens of thousands of distinct CDR3 sequences, roughly a tenth of them singletons, with approximately 15% in the top ten. The sequenced sample was whole blood, obtained in connection with sensitization to the hapten diphenylcyclopropenone (DPC). Source of these receptors: a woman in her thirties or forties with alopecia areata. Some clones in this sample may be carry-over from other donors' samples. Both conserved end residues are part of each CDR3. Each record gives: V gene, D gene, J gene, clone size, CDR3 DNA, CDR3 protein. The D gene is left open where the match is weak. Not all rows give a size; the values are once, few, many and, for expanded clones, a class.

V: TRBV21-1
D: NA
J: TRBJ1-6
size: NA
DNA: TGTGCCAGCAGCAAAGCCCGCCGGGACAGGGGGCTAGGTAATTCACCCCTCCACTTT
CDR3: CASSKARRDRGLGNSPLHF

V: TRBV6-6
D: TRBD1
J: TRBJ2-7
size: NA
DNA: TGTGCCAGCAGTTACCAGGGGGTCTACGAGCAGTACTTC
CDR3: CASSYQGVYEQYF

V: TRBV30
D: TRBD1
J: TRBJ1-5
size: NA
DNA: TGTGCCTGGAGTGTTGGAGGAGGGGGCTGGCAAGCACAGCCCCAGCATTTT
CDR3: CAWSVGGGGWQAQPQHF

V: TRBV29-1
D: TRBD1
J: TRBJ2-7
size: many
DNA: TGCAGCGTTGGACAGGGGGGCGAGCAGTACTTC
CDR3: CSVGQGGEQYF

V: TRBV28
D: NA
J: TRBJ1-6
size: few
DNA: TGTGCCAGCAGTTTAGACCGCTCACCCCTCCACTTT
CDR3: CASSLDRSPLHF

V: TRBV20-1
D: NA
J: TRBJ1-3
size: NA
DNA: TGCAGTGCTAGGGCTATGCGGGGGGCCGGAAACACCATATATTTT
CDR3: CSARAMRGAGNTIYF

V: TRBV24-1
D: NA
J: TRBJ2-3
size: NA
DNA: TGTGCCACCAGTGATTTAGTTGCAGATACGCAGTATTTT
CDR3: CATSDLVADTQYF

V: TRBV29-1
D: TRBD1
J: TRBJ2-2
size: many
DNA: TGCAGCGTGACAGGGACAGTAGACACCGGGGAGCTGTTTTTT
CDR3: CSVTGTVDTGELFF

V: TRBV30
D: NA
J: TRBJ1-6
size: many
DNA: TGTGCCTGGAGTGTGGGTTCAGGGCCGCGAACTAATAATTCACCCCTCCACTTT
CDR3: CAWSVGSGPRTNNSPLHF

V: TRBV10-1
D: NA
J: TRBJ1-3
size: few
DNA: TGCGCCAGCAGGTTCTTCTCTGGAAACACCATATATTTT
CDR3: CASRFFSGNTIYF

V: TRBV20-1
D: NA
J: TRBJ2-7
size: many
DNA: TGCAGTGCTAGAGATTCGAAAGGGAGCTCCTACGAGCAGTACTTC
CDR3: CSARDSKGSSYEQYF

V: TRBV5-4
D: NA
J: TRBJ1-2
size: many
DNA: TGTGCCAGCAGCGGGCCAGGATCTTCCGTATATGGCTACACCTTC
CDR3: CASSGPGSSVYGYTF

V: TRBV4-2
D: TRBD1
J: TRBJ1-5
size: NA
DNA: TGTGCCAGCAGCCAAGAAGAGGGACAGGGATCTTGGCAGCCCCAGCATTTT
CDR3: CASSQEEGQGSWQPQHF

V: TRBV28
D: TRBD1
J: TRBJ2-6
size: many
DNA: TGTGCCAGCAGTTTAAATACAGGGGGCATGGCTGGGGCCAACGTCCTGACTTTC
CDR3: CASSLNTGGMAGANVLTF

V: TRBV27
D: TRBD1
J: TRBJ1-1
size: many
DNA: TGTGCCAGCAGTTTCCGTCCCGGGACAGGGACGCGCACTGAAGCTTTCTTT
CDR3: CASSFRPGTGTRTEAFF

V: TRBV30
D: NA
J: TRBJ1-1
size: few
DNA: TGTGCCTCGACCGGGACAATGAACACTGAAGCTTTCTTT
CDR3: CASTGTMNTEAFF

V: TRBV7-6
D: NA
J: TRBJ2-3
size: few
DNA: TGTGCCAGCAGCTTATCACGGGTGACAGATACGCAGTATTTT
CDR3: CASSLSRVTDTQYF

V: TRBV29-1
D: NA
J: TRBJ2-2
size: NA
DNA: TGCAGCGTTGAATCCGGGGACTCGAGCACCGGGGAGCTGTTTTTT
CDR3: CSVESGDSSTGELFF

V: TRBV7-2
D: TRBD1
J: TRBJ2-7
size: many
DNA: TGTGCCAGCAGCTGGGGACAGTCCTACGAGCAGTACTTC
CDR3: CASSWGQSYEQYF

V: TRBV4-1
D: NA
J: TRBJ2-3
size: NA
DNA: TGCGCCAGCAGCCGTGTCCAGGGCGCAGATACGCAGTATTTT
CDR3: CASSRVQGADTQYF

V: TRBV3-1
D: NA
J: TRBJ1-2
size: few
DNA: TGTGCCAGCAGCAAAGTTAGACGCGCAAACTATGGCTACACCTTC
CDR3: CASSKVRRANYGYTF

V: TRBV29-1
D: NA
J: TRBJ1-2
size: NA
DNA: TGCAGCTTTTGGACGGCTCCTAACTATGGCTACACCTTC
CDR3: CSFWTAPNYGYTF

V: TRBV4-2
D: TRBD1
J: TRBJ1-1
size: many
DNA: TGTGCCAGCAGCCAACACGAGACAGGGGGCACTGAAGCTTTCTTT
CDR3: CASSQHETGGTEAFF

V: TRBV29-1
D: TRBD2
J: TRBJ2-5
size: few
DNA: TGCAGCGTCCCTCAGGGTCGGAGACTAGCGGGGGGGCCCTGGGAGACCCAGTACTTC
CDR3: CSVPQGRRLAGGPWETQYF

V: TRBV7-2
D: NA
J: TRBJ2-3
size: many
DNA: TGTGCCAGCAGCGAGATCTTGGATACGCAGTATTTT
CDR3: CASSEILDTQYF

V: TRBV24-1
D: NA
J: TRBJ1-3
size: few
DNA: TGTGCCACCAGTGATTCGTTTAAAGGAGCTACGACAAGCTCTGGAAACACCATATATTTT
CDR3: CATSDSFKGATTSSGNTIYF

V: TRBV29-1
D: NA
J: TRBJ1-1
size: NA
DNA: TGCAGCGTTGAAGAAAGTACAGGGACGAACACTGAAGCTTTCTTT
CDR3: CSVEESTGTNTEAFF

V: TRBV27
D: NA
J: TRBJ1-1
size: medium-sized
DNA: TGTGCCAGCAGCTTGGGCACTGAAGCTTTCTTT
CDR3: CASSLGTEAFF

V: TRBV7-6
D: NA
J: TRBJ1-3
size: many
DNA: TGTGCCAGCAGCTCCAAGACAGGTCCCTCTGGAAACACCATATATTTT
CDR3: CASSSKTGPSGNTIYF

V: TRBV20-1
D: NA
J: TRBJ1-1
size: many
DNA: TGCAGTGCTAGAGATTCAAGGGACACTGAAGCTTTCTTT
CDR3: CSARDSRDTEAFF

V: TRBV12-3/TRBV12-4
D: NA
J: TRBJ2-7
size: few
DNA: TGTGCCAGCGGTGGAGCGGACTCCTACGAGCAGTACTTC
CDR3: CASGGADSYEQYF

V: TRBV6-2/TRBV6-3
D: TRBD2
J: TRBJ2-7
size: many
DNA: TGTGCCAGCAGGAGGGGACGGGGGGGAATCTCCTACGAGCAGTACTTC
CDR3: CASRRGRGGISYEQYF

V: TRBV20-1
D: TRBD1
J: TRBJ1-1
size: NA
DNA: TGCAGTGCTAGAGCCCGGACAGGGTTTGACACTGAAGCTTTCTTT
CDR3: CSARARTGFDTEAFF

V: TRBV6-1
D: TRBD1
J: TRBJ1-4
size: few
DNA: TGTGCCAGCAGCACCGGGACAGGGGGGGAAAAACTGTTTTTT
CDR3: CASSTGTGGEKLFF

V: TRBV2
D: TRBD1
J: TRBJ2-5
size: many
DNA: TGTGCCAGCAGTTGGACAGGGCAAGTCCAGGAGACCCAGTACTTC
CDR3: CASSWTGQVQETQYF

V: TRBV6-1
D: TRBD2
J: TRBJ2-1
size: many
DNA: TGTGCCAGCAGTGATCAAGCGGGGGGGTACAATGAGCAGTTCTTC
CDR3: CASSDQAGGYNEQFF

V: TRBV6-2/TRBV6-3
D: TRBD1
J: TRBJ2-5
size: few
DNA: TGTGCCAGCACGAGACAGGGGGGCCAAGAGACCCAGTACTTC
CDR3: CASTRQGGQETQYF

V: TRBV24-1
D: NA
J: TRBJ1-1
size: few
DNA: TGTGCCACCAGTGACCCGCAACGGGGGACTGAAGCTTTCTTT
CDR3: CATSDPQRGTEAFF

V: TRBV15
D: NA
J: TRBJ2-6
size: many
DNA: TGTGCCACCAGCAGGCGGGACTCTGGGGCCAACGTCCTGACTTTC
CDR3: CATSRRDSGANVLTF

V: TRBV7-9
D: NA
J: TRBJ1-1
size: NA
DNA: TGTGCCAGCAGCTTATCGGACACTGAAGCTTTCTTT
CDR3: CASSLSDTEAFF

V: TRBV11-2
D: NA
J: TRBJ2-2
size: many
DNA: TGTGCCAGCAGCTTCCGGACAGCTGACACCGGGGAGCTGTTTTTT
CDR3: CASSFRTADTGELFF

V: TRBV29-1
D: NA
J: TRBJ2-4
size: NA
DNA: TGCAGCGTTCCCGGAGGTTTGGGAAACATTCAGTACTTC
CDR3: CSVPGGLGNIQYF

V: TRBV2
D: TRBD1
J: TRBJ1-3
size: many
DNA: TGTGCCAGCAGGGGGGACAGGAGCTCTGGAAACACCATATATTTT
CDR3: CASRGDRSSGNTIYF

V: TRBV27
D: NA
J: TRBJ2-7
size: many
DNA: TGTGCCAGCAGTCCCCTGGGGGGGCCCCACTACGAGCAGTACTTC
CDR3: CASSPLGGPHYEQYF

V: TRBV6-1
D: NA
J: TRBJ1-5
size: many
DNA: TGTGCCAGCAGGTTCACAGCAGCCAATCAGCCCCAGCATTTT
CDR3: CASRFTAANQPQHF

V: TRBV6-2/TRBV6-3
D: NA
J: TRBJ2-6
size: few
DNA: TGTGCCAGCAGTTACGACAGCTCTGGGGCCAACGTCCTGACTTTC
CDR3: CASSYDSSGANVLTF

V: TRBV4-3
D: NA
J: TRBJ2-5
size: NA
DNA: TGCGCCAGCAGCCAAGACTCACAAGAGACCCAGTACTTC
CDR3: CASSQDSQETQYF

V: TRBV7-8
D: NA
J: TRBJ1-2
size: NA
DNA: TGTGCCAGCAGCCCGGACGGAAACTATGGCTACACCTTC
CDR3: CASSPDGNYGYTF

V: TRBV19
D: NA
J: TRBJ2-5
size: many
DNA: TGTGCCAGTAGTGGGGACCCGGGGCTCGAGACCCAGTACTTC
CDR3: CASSGDPGLETQYF

V: TRBV6-5
D: NA
J: TRBJ2-7
size: NA
DNA: TGTGCCAGCAAGGGGAGAAGCTCCTACGAGCAGTACTTC
CDR3: CASKGRSSYEQYF

V: TRBV6-2/TRBV6-3
D: NA
J: TRBJ2-1
size: many
DNA: TGTGCCAGCAGTCCCTTCGGGCAGACCTCCTACAATGAGCAGTTCTTC
CDR3: CASSPFGQTSYNEQFF